Sequencing of this T cell receptor beta chain was carried out in a study of blood T cell repertoires in COVID-19. Germline loops: CDR1 SGHVS, CDR2 FNYEAQ. V trimming: 2 bases; J trimming: 4 bases; junction bases outside the gene matches: 6. CDR3 length: 15 amino acids. Data came from immunoSEQ multiplex PCR; TCRdb stores just in-frame clones and leaves some out. The sample includes approximately 260,000 clones, 85% to 95% of them seen just once. This clone has a handful of counts. The sequence came from a woman between 18 and 29 years old who had recovered from COVID-19. The sample was PBMCs or T cells enriched from blood (not recorded which). This chain joins TRBV7-6 and TRBJ2-7; the match to TRBD1 covers 9 bases. CDR3 nucleotides: TGTGCCAGCAGCTTAAGGGGACAGGGTTCTTACGAGCAGTACTTC. The encoded protein is CASSLRGQGSYEQYF. Complete variable domain (other parts from reference TRBV7-6 and TRBJ2-7): GAGVSQSPRYKVTKRGQDVALRCDPISGHVSLYWYRQALGQGPEFLTYFNYEAQQDKSGLPNDRFSAERPEGSISTLTIQRTEQRDSAMYRCASSLRGQGSYEQYFGPGTRLTVT.